The clone carrying this T cell receptor beta chain was found a few times. The antigen remains unidentified. This specimen comes from a study of blood T cells in healthy people across ages. Isolating PBMCs gave at least 6 million of these cells per sample. V was cut by 7 bases and J by 0 bases, with 6 bases left in between. Germline V CDR1 and CDR2: LGHDT, YNNKEL (reference sequence). The length of the CDR3 is 12 residues. General study results and limits: The donors' CMV status was not determined, possibly confounding changes in expanded clonotypes. PBMC samples, being unsorted, prevented any conclusive comparison of naive and antigen-experienced cells. Relative to aged donors, long-lived donors carried more naive CD4+ cells and displayed higher diversity.

A sample-barcoded 5' primer and a J-beta primer mix were used in a second PCR of roughly 6 to 11 cycles. TCRdb passed the 5' RACE reads through MiXCR, listing each CDR3 protein once. The repertoire holds over 1,300,000 distinct CDR3 sequences, with roughly 64% as singletons. Sequenced sample: blood. The chain recombines TRBV3-1 with TRBJ2-5; D uncertain. The TCR sequence derives from a young man in good health. The CDR3: CASNRYQETQYF. The CDR3 region has the DNA TGTGCCAGCAACAGATACCAAGAGACCCAGTACTTC.